This T cell receptor beta chain was captured by sequencing in a study of T cells in Graves' hyperthyroidism and ophthalmopathy. Notes on this clonotype: Its antigen is not known.

Germline CDR1 and CDR2: LNHDA and SQIVND (reference sequence). The V and J ends lost 7 bases and 0 bases respectively, with 10 bases between them. CDR3 length equals 14 residues. Study-level points and caveats: In simple terms, a model built on 13 V-J features told ophthalmopathy apart from stable hyperthyroidism.

Amplification of TCR beta CDR3 regions used RNA as the template. HTBI primers were used for first-round RT-PCR of the TCR CDR3. From the multiplex PCR reads, TCRdb called clonotypes with MiXCR, one entry per CDR3 protein. Of approximately 400,000 distinct CDR3 sequences in the sample, less than 20% were seen once. Orbital computed tomography, thyroid ultrasound, serum thyroxine and TRAb, and clinical symptoms together informed the diagnoses. The chain is built from TRBV19 and TRBJ2-4; perhaps TRBD1 as D (6 bases). Sequencing used blood. The clonotype originates from a woman under 30 with Graves' hyperthyroidism. In DNA, the CDR3 is TGTGCCAGTAACCCGGACAGAGCCAAAAACATTCAGTACTTC. Protein sequence: CASNPDRAKNIQYF.